This T cell receptor (beta chain) came from a study of CD8 T cells in ankylosing spondylitis. Whole-study findings and limits: Disease-linked clones, CD8+, were relatively rare in peripheral blood. Ankylosing spondylitis blood appeared to carry a characteristic TCR beta motif of fewer than 10 highly homologous variants.

Libraries for TCR beta were made by quantitative 5'-RACE with molecular barcodes. TCRdb reanalysed the 5' RACE reads using MiXCR and keeps one entry per CDR3 protein. Of around 320,000 distinct CDR3 sequences in the sample, around 21% were seen once. Trimming removed 6 bases from V and 1 base from J; junction bases left unmatched: 2. In germline, CDR1 is DFQATT, CDR2 SNEGSKA (reference sequence). The CDR3 sequence is 12 residues long. This clonotype was detected ten times or more. What it binds is unknown. The receptor was derived from a female donor with ankylosing spondylitis or in good health (not recorded which). Sequencing input: blood, either unsorted or a sorted T cell fraction (not recorded which). The genes are TRBV20-1 and TRBJ2-5; 7 bases agree with TRBD1. CDR3 coding DNA: TGCAGTGCCAGGGGGATCCAAGAGACCCAGTACTTC. This codes for CSARGIQETQYF.